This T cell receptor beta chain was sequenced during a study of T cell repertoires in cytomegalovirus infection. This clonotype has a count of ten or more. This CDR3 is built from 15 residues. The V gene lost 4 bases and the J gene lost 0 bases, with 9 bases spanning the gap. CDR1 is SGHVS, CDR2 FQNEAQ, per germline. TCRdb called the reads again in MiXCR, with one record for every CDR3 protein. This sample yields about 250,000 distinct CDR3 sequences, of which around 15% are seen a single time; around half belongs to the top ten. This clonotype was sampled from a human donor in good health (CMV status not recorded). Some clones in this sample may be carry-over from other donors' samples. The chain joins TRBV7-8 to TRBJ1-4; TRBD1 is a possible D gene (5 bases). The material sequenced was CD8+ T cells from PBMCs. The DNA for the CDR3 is TGTGCCAGCAGCTCACTCAGGGCAACTAATGAAAAACTGTTTTTT. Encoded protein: CASSSLRATNEKLFF.